This TCR beta chain emerged from a study of blood T cell repertoires in COVID-19. This clone was observed a single time. Libraries were prepared by immunoSEQ multiplex PCR; TCRdb keeps only in-frame clonotypes and omits some of them. The data contain under 350,000 clones, 65% to 90% of them singletons. The TCR sequence derives from a woman in her forties with acute COVID-19. Sequenced material: PBMCs or T cells enriched from blood (not recorded which).

The CDR3 reads CASNGDRNYGYTF. The CDR3 DNA reads TGTGCCAGTAACGGGGACAGGAACTATGGCTACACCTTC. V and J are TRBV19 and TRBJ1-2, with TRBD1 matching 8 bases. The V gene end was trimmed by 7 bases and the J gene end by 2 bases; junction bases not matched to a gene: 3. This CDR3 spans 13 amino acids. Germline V gene sequence: CDR1 LNHDA, CDR2 SQIVND (reference sequence).